This is a list of T cell receptor beta chains from one sample in a study of T cells in Graves' hyperthyroidism and ophthalmopathy. MiXCR was run by TCRdb on the multiplex PCR reads, yielding one entry per CDR3 protein. The data hold 95,000 to 100,000 distinct CDR3 sequences, with around 52% observed a single time. The sample taken for sequencing was blood. The source of these receptors is a woman in her forties with Graves' hyperthyroidism. CDR3s include the opening cysteine and the closing phenylalanine or tryptophan. A D gene is named only where the DNA matches it firmly. Clone size, where shown, is once, few, many, or a class for clones that have expanded.

v_gene	abundance	j_gene	d_gene	CDR3nt	CDR3aa
TRBV20-1	.	TRBJ1-2	.	TGCAGTGCTAGATCCGACTATGGCTACACCTTC	CSARSDYGYTF
TRBV5-1	many	TRBJ1-1	.	TGCGCCAGCAGCCCCGGGACACAGAACACTGAAGCTTTCTTT	CASSPGTQNTEAFF
TRBV7-3	.	TRBJ1-1	TRBD1	TGTGCCAGCAGTTCGGACAGGGGATATGGGAGCACTGAAGCTTTCTTT	CASSSDRGYGSTEAFF
TRBV29-1	.	TRBJ1-1	TRBD1	TGCAGCGTTCGGGACAGGGTGGCTTTCTTT	CSVRDRVAFF
TRBV9	many	TRBJ2-5	.	TGTGCCAGCAGCGTAATGGCTGGGGGGGAGACCCAGTACTTC	CASSVMAGGETQYF
TRBV5-1	.	TRBJ2-2	.	TGCGCCAGCAGCCCCGAAGGGGTAGTCGGGGAGCTGTTTTTT	CASSPEGVVGELFF
TRBV5-4	many	TRBJ2-7	TRBD2	TGTGCCAGCAGCTCGGGACTAGCGGGAGTTGTCGGCGAGCAGTACTTC	CASSSGLAGVVGEQYF
TRBV7-9	many	TRBJ1-5	.	TGTGCCAGCAGCTTGGAGGGACCAAATAGCAATCAGCCCCAGCATTTT	CASSLEGPNSNQPQHF
TRBV5-1	.	TRBJ1-5	.	TGCGCCAGCAGCTTGGTGGCAGGGCCCATGAACAATCAGCCCCAGCATTTT	CASSLVAGPMNNQPQHF
TRBV7-8	.	TRBJ2-3	TRBD2	TGTGCCAGCAGGATAGGGGGATCTAGCGGGATCGCAGATACGCAGTATTTT	CASRIGGSSGIADTQYF
TRBV12-3/TRBV12-4	many	TRBJ1-2	TRBD1	TGTGCCAGCAGTGTGGACAGGACCTATGGCTACACCTTC	CASSVDRTYGYTF
TRBV19	many	TRBJ2-3	.	TGTGCCAGTAGCCTCTTCACGGGGACAGATACGCAGTATTTT	CASSLFTGTDTQYF
TRBV5-1	once	TRBJ1-3	.	TGCGCCAGCAGTACCGAGTTCTCTGGAAACACCATATATTTT	CASSTEFSGNTIYF
TRBV13	many	TRBJ1-5	TRBD1	TGTGCCAGCAGCCAGGGGGGGGGAAGCAATCAGCCCCATCATTTT	CASSQGGGSNQPHHF
TRBV5-1	.	TRBJ2-2	TRBD2	TGCGCCAGCAGCTTTAGAGGCGCGGGAGGGAACACCGGGGAGCTGTTTTTT	CASSFRGAGGNTGELFF
TRBV15	.	TRBJ1-2	.	TGTGCCACCAGCAGTCCCAGGAGCCCAAACTATGTCTACACCTTC	CATSSPRSPNYVYTF
TRBV7-9	.	TRBJ1-5	.	TGTGCCAGCAGCGACGGGACGGGGCCCCAGCATTTT	CASSDGTGPQHF
TRBV25-1	.	TRBJ1-2	TRBD1	TGTGCCAGCAGTTTACGGACAGGGGATCGTGGTGGCTACACCTTC	CASSLRTGDRGGYTF
TRBV7-6	many	TRBJ2-7	.	TGTGCCAGCAGCTCGTCTCCGGAGGGGGGGCCCTGGTACGAGCAGTACTTC	CASSSSPEGGPWYEQYF